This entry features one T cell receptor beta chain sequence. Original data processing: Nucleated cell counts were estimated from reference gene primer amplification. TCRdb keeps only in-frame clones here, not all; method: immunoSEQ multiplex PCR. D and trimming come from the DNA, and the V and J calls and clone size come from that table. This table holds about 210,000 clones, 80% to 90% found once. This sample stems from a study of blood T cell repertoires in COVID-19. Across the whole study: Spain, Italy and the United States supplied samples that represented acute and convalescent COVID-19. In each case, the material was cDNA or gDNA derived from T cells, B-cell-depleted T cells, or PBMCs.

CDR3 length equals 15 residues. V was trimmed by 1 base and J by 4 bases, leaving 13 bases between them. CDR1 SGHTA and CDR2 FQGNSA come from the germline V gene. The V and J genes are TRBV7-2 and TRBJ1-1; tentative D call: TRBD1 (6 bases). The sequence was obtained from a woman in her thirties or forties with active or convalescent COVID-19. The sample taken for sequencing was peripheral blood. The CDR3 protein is CASSLERSGVTEAFF. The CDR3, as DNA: TGTGCCAGCAGCTTAGAGCGTTCAGGGGTCACTGAAGCTTTCTTT.